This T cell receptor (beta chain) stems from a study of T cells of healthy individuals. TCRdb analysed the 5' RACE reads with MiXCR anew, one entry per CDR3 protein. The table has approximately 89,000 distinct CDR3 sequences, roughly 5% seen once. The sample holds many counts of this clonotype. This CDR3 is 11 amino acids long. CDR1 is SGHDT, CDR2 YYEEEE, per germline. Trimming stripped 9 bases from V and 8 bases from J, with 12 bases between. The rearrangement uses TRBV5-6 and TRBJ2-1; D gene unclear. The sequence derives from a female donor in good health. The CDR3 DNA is TGTGCCATCTTTGGGGAAGATGAGCAGTTCTTC. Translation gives CAIFGEDEQFF.